The sequence of this TCR beta chain was determined in a study of naive and memory T cell subsets. This CDR3 contains 16 residues. V was cut by 5 bases and J by 5 bases, with 19 bases left in between. Per the germline V gene, CDR1 is SGHTA and CDR2 is FQGNSA. The beta constant-region primer was an equimolar mix of two oligonucleotides covering TRBC1 and TRBC2. Nested alpha and beta constant-region primers with the SP2 primer drove four PCR rounds on ligated cDNA. TCRdb reprocessed the UMI-ligation and nested PCR reads with MiXCR, giving one entry per CDR3 protein. The sample includes over 110,000 distinct CDR3 sequences, 15% to 20% of them seen just once. This clonotype occurred a few times. Its target is unknown. Study outcomes and limitations: Naive repertoires, especially CD8, held a few larger clonotypes, possibly memory cells re-expressing CD45RA.

The sample taken for sequencing was naive CD8+ T cells from blood. The rearrangement joins TRBV7-2 to TRBJ2-1, with TRBD2 as a possible D gene (6 bases). The receptor comes from a human donor in good health. CDR3 nucleotides: TGTGCCAGCAGCACCCTACTAGCCGACGTCGACAATGAGCAGTTCTTC. The encoded protein is CASSTLLADVDNEQFF.